A selection of T cell receptor beta chains follows, all from one sample in a study of T cell responses to AZD1222 COVID-19 vaccine. Sequencing was performed with immunoSEQ multiplex PCR; in TCRdb, only in-frame clones are kept and a portion is missing. Here the sample spans about 97,000 clones, about 89% being singletons. Sequences were derived from peripheral blood, sampled on day 0 of AZD1222 vaccination. These receptors were obtained from an adult in good health. CDR3s include the opening cysteine and the closing phenylalanine or tryptophan. The D gene is left open where the match is weak. Expanded clones get a size class; other rows say once, few or many, or leave the size out.

d_call clone_size j_call v_call cdr3_aa cdr3_nt
NA few TRBJ2-7 TRBV10-1 CASSSALLPYEQYF TGCGCCAGCAGCTCCGCGCTGCTGCCCTACGAGCAGTACTTC
TRBD2 NA TRBJ2-1 TRBV6-2/TRBV6-3 CASSARAAGGNEQFF TGTGCCAGCAGTGCCCGTGCGGCGGGAGGAAATGAGCAGTTCTTC
NA NA TRBJ2-2 TRBV7-2 CASSPGTFGTGELFF TGTGCCAGCAGCCCGGGGACATTTGGAACCGGGGAGCTGTTTTTT
NA NA TRBJ1-1 TRBV4-3 CASRQGETEAFF TGCGCCAGCAGACAAGGCGAAACTGAAGCTTTCTTT
NA NA TRBJ1-2 TRBV9 CASSVESRPVNYGYTF TGTGCCAGCAGCGTAGAATCCAGGCCTGTTAACTATGGCTACACCTTC
NA NA TRBJ1-2 TRBV6-1 CASSEGEYGYTF TGTGCCAGCAGTGAAGGGGAATATGGCTACACCTTC
NA NA TRBJ1-2 TRBV3-1/TRBV3-2 CASSQRAGEEGGYTF TGTGCCAGCAGCCAACGGGCAGGGGAAGAGGGCGGCTACACCTTC
TRBD2 once TRBJ2-7 TRBV3-1/TRBV3-2 CASSLNNRGGAPYEQYF TGTGCCAGCAGCCTCAACAACCGGGGGGGGGCCCCCTACGAGCAGTACTTC
NA NA TRBJ2-7 TRBV23-1 CASSQSQDRVKQYF TGCGCCAGCAGTCAATCGCAGGACAGAGTCAAACAGTACTTC
TRBD2 NA TRBJ2-1 TRBV5-4 CASSSGTSGRSNYNEQFF TGTGCCAGCAGCTCCGGGACTAGCGGGAGGTCAAACTACAATGAGCAGTTCTTC
NA NA TRBJ1-3 TRBV9 CASSVAIGSGNTIYF TGTGCCAGCAGCGTAGCTATTGGCTCTGGAAACACCATATATTTT
NA NA TRBJ1-1 TRBV18 CASSPATGLGTEAFF TGTGCCAGCTCACCCGCGACAGGTCTTGGGACTGAAGCTTTCTTT
NA NA TRBJ2-2 TRBV19 CASSIGQGTGELFF TGTGCCAGTAGTATAGGGCAGGGCACCGGGGAGCTGTTTTTT
NA NA TRBJ1-2 TRBV3-1/TRBV3-2 CASSPPGRLGYTF TGTGCCAGCAGCCCCCCAGGACGGCTTGGCTACACCTTC
NA NA TRBJ1-1 TRBV19 CASNRADPPEAFF TGTGCCAGTAACCGTGCGGATCCGCCTGAAGCTTTCTTT